The subject of this entry is one T cell receptor beta chain. This clone was seen more than once but under ten times. This receptor's antigen is unknown. It has no much larger one-base neighbor in the sample; base qualities were not kept. These data come from a study of blood T cell repertoires in COVID-19 (TCRdb year 2020). About the investigation overall: Samples from collaborators originated in the United States, Italy and Spain and spanned both the acute and convalescent phases of COVID-19. A de-identified subject ID, COVID-19 status, age in years and sex were almost always included in the sample metadata. The material from the prospective study consisted of cDNA or gDNA derived from T cells, B-cell-depleted T cells, or PBMCs. Deeply sampled blood TCRbeta repertoires from subjects exposed to, actively infected with, or recovered from COVID-19 were included in the dataset. The samples were drawn from the first 160 participants of the ongoing ImmuneRACE study and from some 1,300 subjects provided by 6 global collaborators. The repertoires were released in a freely available public database meant as a resource for research on the immune response to SARS-CoV-2. Where available, HLA class I and class II types were obtained from metadata supplied by the sample provider rather than from assay-based typing. The investigation overall reported the following: The amount of clinical and demographic metadata varied by source and participant and was provided uncurated.

The germline V gene supplies CDR1 SGHRS and CDR2 YFSETQ. Trimming takes 5 bases from V and 7 bases from J, and the germline ends sit 13 bases apart. From the cysteine through the phenylalanine, the CDR3 covers 13 amino acids. Only the CDR3 portion is preserved as DNA: 39 bases, with reading frame beginning at the first base. TCRbeta CDR3 regions were amplified from genomic DNA by means of the immunoSEQ Assay, a bias-controlled multiplex PCR. On the authors' methods: Within the assay, amplification of reference gene primers was used to estimate how many nucleated cells each sample contained. Sequence reads were collapsed and filtered to measure the absolute abundance of every unique TCRbeta CDR3 rearrangement. For each sample, productive Simpson clonality was calculated as the square root of Simpson's diversity index across productive rearrangements. This is the immuneACCESS table as TCRdb keeps it, with only in-frame sequences that have V and J called. A part of the clones is gone; compared with another copy, unresolved V genes explain less than half, and the rest is unexplained. That table is the source of V, J and clone size, and D and trimming were worked out from the DNA. The sample table lists roughly 260,000 clones, approximately 91% of them with a count of one. The top ten hold about 2.5% of the sample.

One collaborating source in Seattle enrolled patients during active infection and followed them longitudinally through the course of disease. Each collaborating institution followed its own protocols to collect whole blood in K2EDTA tubes. For TCRbeta analysis, collaborators shipped samples as frozen whole blood, isolated PBMCs, or DNA extracted from either of those sample types. Sequences were obtained from peripheral blood. The receptor comes from a person between 18 and 30 years old with COVID-19, enrolled during active disease. This receptor chain uses TRBV5-1 and TRBJ1-5, with the D gene not confidently named. The nucleotide sequence reads TGCGCCAGCAGGGAGGGCAGGAACCAGCCCCAGCATTTT. It specifies CASREGRNQPQHF.